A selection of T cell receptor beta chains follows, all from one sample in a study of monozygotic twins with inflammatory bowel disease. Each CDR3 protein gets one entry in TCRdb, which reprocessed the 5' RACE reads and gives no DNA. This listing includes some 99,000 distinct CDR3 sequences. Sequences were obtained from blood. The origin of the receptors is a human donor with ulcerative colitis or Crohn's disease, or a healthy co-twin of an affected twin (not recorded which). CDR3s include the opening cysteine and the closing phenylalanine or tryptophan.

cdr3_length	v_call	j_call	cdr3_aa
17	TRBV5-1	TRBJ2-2	CASSRSPDSSNTGELFF
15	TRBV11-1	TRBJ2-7	CASSPDRDPGYEQYF
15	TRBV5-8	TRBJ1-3	CASSLWGQGLKAIYF
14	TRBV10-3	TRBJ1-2	CAISESTDPYGYTF
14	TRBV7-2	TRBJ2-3	CASSLNAAVDTQYF
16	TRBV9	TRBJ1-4	CASSTGTWARGEKLFF
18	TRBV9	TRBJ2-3	CASSTGTSGARVADTQYF
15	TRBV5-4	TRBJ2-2	CASSFEQGFTGELFF
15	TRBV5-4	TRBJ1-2	CASSLASADDYGYTF
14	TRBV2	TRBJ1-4	CASSELWGNEKLFF
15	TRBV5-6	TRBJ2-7	CASSPPWEGIDEQYF
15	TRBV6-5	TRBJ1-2	CASSYGLQGAGGYTF
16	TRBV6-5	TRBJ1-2	CASSYSEFEQNLGYTF
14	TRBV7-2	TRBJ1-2	CASSLGPGSYGYTF
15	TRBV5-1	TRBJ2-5	CASSYGDSYQETRYF
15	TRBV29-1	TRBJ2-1	CSVEGRGQGYNEQFF
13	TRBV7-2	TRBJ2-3	CASSLLHARTQYF
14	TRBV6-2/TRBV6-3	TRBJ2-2	CASIAGTNTGELFF
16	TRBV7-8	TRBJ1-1	CASSFIPQGLNTEAFF
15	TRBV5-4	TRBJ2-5	CASSLGTSGEGTQYF
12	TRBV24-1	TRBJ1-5	CATSFPAMAQHF
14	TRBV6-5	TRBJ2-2	CASSYLANTGELFF
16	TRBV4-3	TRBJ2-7	CASSTTIAGMSYEQYF